This T cell receptor (beta chain) stems from a study of blood T cell repertoires in COVID-19. The overall study: Nucleic acid was either cDNA or gDNA, and it came from T cells, B-cell-depleted T cells, or PBMCs.

Germline-derived CDR1 and CDR2 are SGHRS and YFSETQ. V lost 0 bases, J lost 6 bases, and 10 bases lay in between. This CDR3 is 13 amino acids long. This clone was seen a handful of times. Original processing methods: Estimated nucleated cell counts came from reference gene primer amplification. The method was immunoSEQ multiplex PCR; TCRdb's version includes in-frame clones alone and lacks a portion of them. D and trimming come from the DNA, and the V and J calls and clone size come from that table. This repertoire shows 100,000 to 150,000 clones, less than 90% found once; its top ten account for approximately 3.6%. Participants were aged roughly 18 to 90 years, lived in over 20 US areas, and enrolled virtually.

The sample was PBMCs or T cells enriched from blood (not recorded which). The chain couples TRBV5-1 to TRBJ2-7; D ambiguous. The sequence came from a woman in her twenties or thirties who had recovered from COVID-19. In DNA, the CDR3 is TGCGCCAGCAGCTTGGACTATATGGGCGAGCAGTACTTC. Encoded protein: CASSLDYMGEQYF.